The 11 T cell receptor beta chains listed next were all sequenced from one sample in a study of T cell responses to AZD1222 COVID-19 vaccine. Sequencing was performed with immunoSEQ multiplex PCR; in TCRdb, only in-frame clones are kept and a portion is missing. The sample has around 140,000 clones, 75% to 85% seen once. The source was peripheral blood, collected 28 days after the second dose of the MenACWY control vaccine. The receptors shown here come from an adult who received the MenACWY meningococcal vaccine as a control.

The CDR3 spells CASSLKEWGGGQGLSPLHF. The CDR3 coding sequence is TGTGCCAGCAGTTTAAAGGAATGGGGAGGGGGACAGGGTTTGTCACCCCTCCACTTT. J is TRBJ1-6 and V is TRBV27; TRBD1 matches 9 bases. V shed 2 bases, J shed 10 bases, and the junction held 18 bases outside the gene matches. The CDR3 sequence is 19 residues long. CDR1 is MNHEY and CDR2 is SMNVEV in the germline V gene (reference sequence).

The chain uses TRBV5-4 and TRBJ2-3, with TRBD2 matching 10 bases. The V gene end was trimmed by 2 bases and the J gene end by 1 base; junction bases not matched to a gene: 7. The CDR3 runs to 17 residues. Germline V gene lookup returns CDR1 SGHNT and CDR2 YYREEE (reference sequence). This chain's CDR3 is CASSFGGAGGGTDTQYF. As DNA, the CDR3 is TGTGCCAGCAGCTTTGGCGGAGCGGGGGGGGGCACAGATACGCAGTATTTT.

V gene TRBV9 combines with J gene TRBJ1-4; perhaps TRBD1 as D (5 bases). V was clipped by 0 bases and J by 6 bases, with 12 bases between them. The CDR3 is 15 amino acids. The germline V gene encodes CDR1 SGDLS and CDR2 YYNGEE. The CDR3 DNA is TGTGCCAGCAGCGTAGGGGGCGAGTTGGATGAAAAACTGTTTTTT. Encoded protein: CASSVGGELDEKLFF. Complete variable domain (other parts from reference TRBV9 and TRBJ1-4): DSGVTQTPKHLITATGQRVTLRCSPRSGDLSVYWYQQSLDQGLQFLIQYYNGEERAKGNILERFSAQQFPDLHSELNLSSLELGDSALYFCASSVGGELDEKLFFGSGTQLSVL.

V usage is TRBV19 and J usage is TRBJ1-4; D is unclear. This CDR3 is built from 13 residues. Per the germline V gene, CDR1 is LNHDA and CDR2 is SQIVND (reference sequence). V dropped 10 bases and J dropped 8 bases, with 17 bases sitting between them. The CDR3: CATWEVGYEKLFF. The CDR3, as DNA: TGTGCCACCTGGGAGGTAGGGTACGAAAAACTGTTTTTT.

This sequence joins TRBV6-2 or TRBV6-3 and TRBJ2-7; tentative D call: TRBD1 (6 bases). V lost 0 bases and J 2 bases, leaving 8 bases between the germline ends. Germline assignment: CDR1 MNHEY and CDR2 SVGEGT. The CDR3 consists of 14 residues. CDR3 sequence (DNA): TGTGCCAGCAGTTACTCGGCAGGGGCCTACGAGCAGTACGTC. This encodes CASSYSAGAYEQYV.

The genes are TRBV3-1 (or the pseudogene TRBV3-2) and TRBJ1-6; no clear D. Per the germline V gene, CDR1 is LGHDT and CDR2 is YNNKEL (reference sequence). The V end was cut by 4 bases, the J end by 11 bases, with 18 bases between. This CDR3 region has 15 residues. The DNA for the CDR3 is TGTGCCAGCAGCCTCCGATACCCAGGTCAGGCACCCCTCCACTTT. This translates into CASSLRYPGQAPLHF.

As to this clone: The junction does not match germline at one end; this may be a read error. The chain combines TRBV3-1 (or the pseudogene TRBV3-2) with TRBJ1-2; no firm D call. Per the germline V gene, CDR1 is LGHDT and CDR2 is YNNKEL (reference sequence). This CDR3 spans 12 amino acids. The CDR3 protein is CASSLNLAHLFF. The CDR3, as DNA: TGTGCCAGCAGCCTAAACCTCGCCCATCTATTTTTC.

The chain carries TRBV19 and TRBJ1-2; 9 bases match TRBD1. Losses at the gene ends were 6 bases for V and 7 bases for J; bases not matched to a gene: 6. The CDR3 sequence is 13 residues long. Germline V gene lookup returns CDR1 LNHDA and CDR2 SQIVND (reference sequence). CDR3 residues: CASRAGTGSGYTF. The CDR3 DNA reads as TGTGCCAGTAGGGCCGGGACAGGGTCTGGCTACACCTTC. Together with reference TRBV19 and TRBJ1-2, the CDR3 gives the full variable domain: DGGITQSPKYLFRKEGQNVTLSCEQNLNHDAMYWYRQDPGQGLRLIYYSQIVNDFQKGDIAEGYSVSREKKESFPLTVTSAQKNPTAFYLCASRAGTGSGYTFGSGTRLTVV.

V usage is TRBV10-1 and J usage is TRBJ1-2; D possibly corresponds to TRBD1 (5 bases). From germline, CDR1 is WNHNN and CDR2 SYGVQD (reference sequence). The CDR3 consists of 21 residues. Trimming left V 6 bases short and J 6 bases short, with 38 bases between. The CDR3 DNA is TGCGCCAGCAGGGGCGGGACTGGGAAGTCGGGCAAGAGAAAAGACAAAAATGGCTACACCTTC. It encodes CASRGGTGKSGKRKDKNGYTF.

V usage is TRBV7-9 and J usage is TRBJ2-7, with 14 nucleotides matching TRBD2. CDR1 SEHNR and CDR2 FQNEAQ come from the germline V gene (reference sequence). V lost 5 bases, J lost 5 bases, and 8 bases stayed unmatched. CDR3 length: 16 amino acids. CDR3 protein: CASSPRTSGRFNEQYF. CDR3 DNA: TGTGCCAGCAGCCCCAGGACTAGCGGGAGGTTCAACGAGCAGTACTTC.

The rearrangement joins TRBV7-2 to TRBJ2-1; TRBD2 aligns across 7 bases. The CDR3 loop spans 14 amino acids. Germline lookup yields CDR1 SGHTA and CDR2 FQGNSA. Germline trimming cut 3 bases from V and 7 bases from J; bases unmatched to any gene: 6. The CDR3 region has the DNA TGTGCCAGCAGCTTGCAGGGACTACTAAATGAGCAGTTCTTC. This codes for CASSLQGLLNEQFF.